This TCR beta chain was captured in a study of radiotherapy plus CTLA-4 blockade in lung cancer. Study background: Objective responses emerged in over 15% of patients, and roughly 30% attained disease control. Whole-study findings and limits: Response, reportedly, was best predicted by interferon-beta along with early blood T cell clone dynamics. In blood, TCR clones derived from the tumor expanded after radiotherapy plus ipilimumab.

Clones were sequenced by immunoSEQ multiplex PCR, and TCRdb holds only the in-frame ones, with some missing. The sample lists about 62,000 clones; approximately 76% were seen once. Germline loops: CDR1 SGHDT, CDR2 YYEEEE. The CDR3 has 18 residues. Trimming shortened V by 4 bases and J by 2 bases, and 24 bases separated the two germline ends. On this clone itself: Its antigen is still unknown.

The chain employs TRBV5-6 and TRBJ1-1; a weak D match, TRBD1 (5 bases). The TCR was taken from a human donor with non-small cell lung cancer who had a complete response to radiotherapy plus ipilimumab. Specimen: peripheral blood, collected from a patient treated with radiotherapy plus ipilimumab. The CDR3 DNA reads as TGTGCCAGCAGCAATATTGGTACGGCCGGGACTTTAAACACTGAAGCTTTCTTT. Translated: CASSNIGTAGTLNTEAFF.